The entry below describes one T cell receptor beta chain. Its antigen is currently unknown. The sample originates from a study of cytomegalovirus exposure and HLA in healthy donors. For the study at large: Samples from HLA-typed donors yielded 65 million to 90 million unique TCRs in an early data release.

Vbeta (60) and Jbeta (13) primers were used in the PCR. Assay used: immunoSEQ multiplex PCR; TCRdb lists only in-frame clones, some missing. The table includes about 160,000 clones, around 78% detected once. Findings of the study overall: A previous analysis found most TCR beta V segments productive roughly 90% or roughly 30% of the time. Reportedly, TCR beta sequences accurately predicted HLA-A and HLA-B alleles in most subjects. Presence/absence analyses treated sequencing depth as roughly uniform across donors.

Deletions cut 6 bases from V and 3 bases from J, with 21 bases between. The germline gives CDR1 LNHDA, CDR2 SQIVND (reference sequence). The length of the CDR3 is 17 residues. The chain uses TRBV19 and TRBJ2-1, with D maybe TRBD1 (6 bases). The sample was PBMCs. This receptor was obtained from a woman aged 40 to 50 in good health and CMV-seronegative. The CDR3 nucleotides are TGTGCCAGTAGCTCCTTTACCCAGCAGGGGATCTACAATGAGCAGTTCTTC. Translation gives CASSSFTQQGIYNEQFF.